This TCR beta chain derives from a study of Graves' ophthalmopathy and Graves' hyperthyroidism. Study as a whole: By definition, stable hyperthyroidism involved no ophthalmopathy within 18 months of follow-up.

Amplified material comprised TCR beta CDR3 regions derived from RNA transcripts. Second-round multiplex PCR came after first-round RT-PCR with HTBI primers. TCRdb used MiXCR to reprocess the multiplex PCR reads, holding one entry per CDR3 protein. Altogether 560,000 or so distinct CDR3 sequences are present, roughly 39% being singletons, with the ten largest covering about 4.2%. CDR1 is DFQATT, CDR2 SNEGSKA, per germline (reference sequence). CDR3 length equals 16 residues. Sequenced material: peripheral blood or thyroid tissue (not recorded which). The receptor was derived from an adult man with Graves' hyperthyroidism. The J gene is TRBJ2-7, the V gene TRBV20-1, with 10 bases matching TRBD2. The DNA end favors TRBJ2-1, so the J call may be wrong. The CDR3 nucleotides read TGCAGTGCTAGACCCTTTCTAGCGGGAGTTCGGAATGAGCAGTTCTTC. Translated: CSARPFLAGVRNEQFF.